These T cell receptor beta chains were read from a single sample in a study of shared clonotypes between healthy human individuals. The method was immunoSEQ multiplex PCR; TCRdb's version includes in-frame clones alone and lacks a portion of them. Counted here are about 2.4 million clones, roughly 93% occurring once; the ten biggest clones make up approximately 0.37%. Sample: naive CD4+ T cells from PBMCs. The source is a man aged 18 to 30 in good health. Some clones in this sample may be carry-over from other donors' samples. CDR3s include the opening cysteine and the closing phenylalanine or tryptophan. D genes are given only for firm matches. Not every row has a clone size; where given, it reads once, few, many or a size class.

clone size	D gene	J gene	V gene	CDR3 DNA	CDR3 protein
NA	TRBD2	TRBJ2-1	TRBV5-4	TGTGCCAGCAGCTTCCCCAAAGCGGGAGTGGCGAATGAGCAGTTCTTC	CASSFPKAGVANEQFF
NA	TRBD1	TRBJ1-2	TRBV7-3	TGTGCCAGCAGCACTCGACAGGGTTCCTCCGGGGCGGATGGCTACACCTTC	CASSTRQGSSGADGYTF
NA	NA	TRBJ2-7	TRBV15	TGTGCCACCAGCAGGGGGTTCACGGGGGAGCAGTACTTC	CATSRGFTGEQYF
NA	TRBD2	TRBJ2-7	TRBV7-8	TGTGCCAGCAGCTTAGGGGGACTAGCGGGAGGAAAATACGAGCAGTACTTC	CASSLGGLAGGKYEQYF
NA	NA	TRBJ2-5	TRBV28	TGTGCCAGCAGCTGGGACATAGAGACCCAGTACTTC	CASSWDIETQYF
few	TRBD2	TRBJ2-7	TRBV7-2	TGTGCCAGCAGCTCTAGCGGGAGTGGCGAGCAGTACTTC	CASSSSGSGEQYF
NA	NA	TRBJ2-3	TRBV5-1	TGCGCCAGCAGCTTGGCCGGGGACACAGATACGCAGTATTTT	CASSLAGDTDTQYF
NA	NA	TRBJ2-5	TRBV5-1	TGCGCCAGCAGCCCCGGGACGAGGAGAGAGACCCAGTACTTC	CASSPGTRRETQYF
NA	TRBD2	TRBJ2-1	TRBV5-1	TGCGCCAGCAGCTACGACACTAGCGGGGTGGGCAATGAGCAGTTCTTC	CASSYDTSGVGNEQFF
NA	NA	TRBJ2-6	TRBV2	TGTGCCAGCGGGACTGAATCTGGGGCCAACGTCCTGACTTTC	CASGTESGANVLTF
few	NA	TRBJ1-2	TRBV9	TGTGCCAGCAGCTCGGCGGTTCGTGGGCATGGCTACACCTTC	CASSSAVRGHGYTF